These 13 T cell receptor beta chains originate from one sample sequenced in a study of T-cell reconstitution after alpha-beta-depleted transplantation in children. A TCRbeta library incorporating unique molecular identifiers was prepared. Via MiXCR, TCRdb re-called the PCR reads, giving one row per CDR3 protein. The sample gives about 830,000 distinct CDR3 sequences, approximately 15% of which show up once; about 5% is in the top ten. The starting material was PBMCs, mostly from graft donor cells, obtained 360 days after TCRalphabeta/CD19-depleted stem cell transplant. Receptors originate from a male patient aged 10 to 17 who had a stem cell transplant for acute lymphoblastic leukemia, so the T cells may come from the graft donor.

CDR3 in DNA: TGCGCCAGCAGCTTCCGAGAGGACCCCTACGAGCAGTACTTC. This gives the protein CASSFREDPYEQYF. The rearrangement links TRBV5-1 to TRBJ2-7; D gene unclear. This CDR3 is built from 14 residues. Germline CDR1 reads SGHRS; CDR2 reads YFSETQ. Trimming removed 2 bases at V and 2 bases at J, with 11 bases between.

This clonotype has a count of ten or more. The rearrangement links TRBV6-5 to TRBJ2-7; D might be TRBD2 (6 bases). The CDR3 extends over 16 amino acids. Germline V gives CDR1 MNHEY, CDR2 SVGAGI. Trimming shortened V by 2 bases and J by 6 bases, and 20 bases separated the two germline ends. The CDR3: CASSYEYGLRGGEQYF. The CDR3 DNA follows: TGTGCCAGCAGTTACGAGTATGGACTAAGGGGCGGCGAGCAGTACTTC.

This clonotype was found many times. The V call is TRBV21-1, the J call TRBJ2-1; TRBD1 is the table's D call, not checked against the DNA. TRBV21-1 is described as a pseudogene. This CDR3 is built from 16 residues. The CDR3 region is CASSKEGAQGNNEQFF. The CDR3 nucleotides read TGTGCCAGCAGCAAAGAGGGCGCACAGGGGAACAATGAGCAGTTCTTC.

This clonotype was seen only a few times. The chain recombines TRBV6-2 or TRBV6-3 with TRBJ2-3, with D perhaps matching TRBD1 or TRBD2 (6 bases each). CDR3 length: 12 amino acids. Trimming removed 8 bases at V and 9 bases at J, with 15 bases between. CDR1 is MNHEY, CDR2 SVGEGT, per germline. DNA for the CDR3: TGTGCCAGCGATATCGCCGGGGGCACGCAGTATTTT. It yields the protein CASDIAGGTQYF.

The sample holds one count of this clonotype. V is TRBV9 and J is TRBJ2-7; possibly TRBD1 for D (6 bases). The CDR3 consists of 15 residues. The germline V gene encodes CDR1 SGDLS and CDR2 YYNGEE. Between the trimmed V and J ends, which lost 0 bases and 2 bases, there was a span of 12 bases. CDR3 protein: CASSVEGTPTYEQYF. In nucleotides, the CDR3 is TGTGCCAGCAGCGTAGAAGGGACACCTACCTACGAGCAGTACTTC.

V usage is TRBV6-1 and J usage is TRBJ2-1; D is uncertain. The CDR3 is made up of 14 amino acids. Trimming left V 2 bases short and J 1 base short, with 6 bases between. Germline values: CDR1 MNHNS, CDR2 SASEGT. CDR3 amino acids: CASSELQSYNEQFF. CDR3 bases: TGTGCCAGCAGTGAATTGCAGTCCTACAATGAGCAGTTCTTC.

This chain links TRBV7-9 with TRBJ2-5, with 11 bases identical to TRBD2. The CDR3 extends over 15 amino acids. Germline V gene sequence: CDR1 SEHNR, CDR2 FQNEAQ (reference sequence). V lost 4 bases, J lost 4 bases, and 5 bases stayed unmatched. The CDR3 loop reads CASSYPTSGRETQYF. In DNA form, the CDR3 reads TGTGCCAGCAGCTATCCAACTAGCGGGAGAGAGACCCAGTACTTC.

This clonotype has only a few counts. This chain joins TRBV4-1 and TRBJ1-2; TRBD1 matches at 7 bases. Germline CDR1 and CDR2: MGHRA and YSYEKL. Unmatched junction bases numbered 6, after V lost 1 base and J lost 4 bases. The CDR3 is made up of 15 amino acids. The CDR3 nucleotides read TGCGCCAGCAGCCAAGTCGACAGGGAGGCCTATGGCTACACCTTC. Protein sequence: CASSQVDREAYGYTF.

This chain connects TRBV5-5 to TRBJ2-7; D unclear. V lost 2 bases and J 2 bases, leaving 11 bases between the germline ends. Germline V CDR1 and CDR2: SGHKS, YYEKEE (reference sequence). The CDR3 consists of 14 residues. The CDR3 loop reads CASSFLHAAYEQYF. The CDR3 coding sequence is TGTGCCAGCAGCTTTTTACACGCAGCCTACGAGCAGTACTTC.

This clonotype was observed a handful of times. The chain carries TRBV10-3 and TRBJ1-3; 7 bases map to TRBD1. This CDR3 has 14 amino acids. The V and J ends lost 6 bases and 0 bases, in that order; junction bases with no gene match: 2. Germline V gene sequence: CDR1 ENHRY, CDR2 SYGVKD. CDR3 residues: CAISPGGSGNTIYF. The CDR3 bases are TGTGCCATCAGCCCAGGGGGCTCTGGAAACACCATATATTTT.

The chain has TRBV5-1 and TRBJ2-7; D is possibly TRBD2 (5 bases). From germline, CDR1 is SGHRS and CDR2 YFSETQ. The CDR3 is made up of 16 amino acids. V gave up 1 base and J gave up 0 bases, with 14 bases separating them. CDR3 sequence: CASSLSASTYSYEQYF. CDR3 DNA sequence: TGCGCCAGCAGCTTGTCGGCTAGCACCTACTCCTACGAGCAGTACTTC.

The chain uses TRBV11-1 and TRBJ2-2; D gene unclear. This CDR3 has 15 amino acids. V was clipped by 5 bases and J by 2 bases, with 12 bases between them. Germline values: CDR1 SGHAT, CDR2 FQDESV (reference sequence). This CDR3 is CASSRRSANTGELFF. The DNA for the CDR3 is TGTGCCAGCAGCCGACGGAGCGCAAACACCGGGGAGCTGTTTTTT.

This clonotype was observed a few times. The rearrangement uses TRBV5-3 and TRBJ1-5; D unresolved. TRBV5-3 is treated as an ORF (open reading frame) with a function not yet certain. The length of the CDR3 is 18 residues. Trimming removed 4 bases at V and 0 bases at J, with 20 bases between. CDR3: CARSAIQKTVHSNQPQHF. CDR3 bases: TGTGCCAGAAGCGCTATACAAAAAACGGTACATAGCAATCAGCCCCAGCATTTT.